A single T cell receptor (beta chain) is shown here with its context. Antigen specificity is unknown. V was trimmed by 2 bases and J by 11 bases, leaving 9 bases between them. This CDR3 comprises 11 residues. CDR1 is SGHTA and CDR2 is FQGNSA in the germline V gene. The sample comes from a study of blood T cells in healthy people across ages. Through a sample-barcoded 5' primer and a J-beta primer mix, a second PCR was run for about 6 to 12 cycles. Each of the cDNA molecules was tagged by a template-switch adaptor with 12 random nucleotides. TCRdb re-derived calls from the 5' RACE reads in MiXCR, one entry per CDR3 protein. In the table there are about 640,000 distinct CDR3 sequences, 58% of which are singletons. Overall study results and limits: Not knowing donor CMV status may have confounded expanded clonotype changes. It was not possible, with unsorted PBMCs, to conclusively compare naive and antigen-experienced cells. Diversity of TCR beta per million T cells declined in a roughly linear way with age.

The rearrangement uses TRBV7-2 and TRBJ2-5; D unresolved. The clonotype was recovered from a man in his fifties or sixties in good health. Input material: blood. CDR3 DNA: TGTGCCAGCAGCTTAATACTTGAGCAGTACTTC. This codes for CASSLILEQYF.